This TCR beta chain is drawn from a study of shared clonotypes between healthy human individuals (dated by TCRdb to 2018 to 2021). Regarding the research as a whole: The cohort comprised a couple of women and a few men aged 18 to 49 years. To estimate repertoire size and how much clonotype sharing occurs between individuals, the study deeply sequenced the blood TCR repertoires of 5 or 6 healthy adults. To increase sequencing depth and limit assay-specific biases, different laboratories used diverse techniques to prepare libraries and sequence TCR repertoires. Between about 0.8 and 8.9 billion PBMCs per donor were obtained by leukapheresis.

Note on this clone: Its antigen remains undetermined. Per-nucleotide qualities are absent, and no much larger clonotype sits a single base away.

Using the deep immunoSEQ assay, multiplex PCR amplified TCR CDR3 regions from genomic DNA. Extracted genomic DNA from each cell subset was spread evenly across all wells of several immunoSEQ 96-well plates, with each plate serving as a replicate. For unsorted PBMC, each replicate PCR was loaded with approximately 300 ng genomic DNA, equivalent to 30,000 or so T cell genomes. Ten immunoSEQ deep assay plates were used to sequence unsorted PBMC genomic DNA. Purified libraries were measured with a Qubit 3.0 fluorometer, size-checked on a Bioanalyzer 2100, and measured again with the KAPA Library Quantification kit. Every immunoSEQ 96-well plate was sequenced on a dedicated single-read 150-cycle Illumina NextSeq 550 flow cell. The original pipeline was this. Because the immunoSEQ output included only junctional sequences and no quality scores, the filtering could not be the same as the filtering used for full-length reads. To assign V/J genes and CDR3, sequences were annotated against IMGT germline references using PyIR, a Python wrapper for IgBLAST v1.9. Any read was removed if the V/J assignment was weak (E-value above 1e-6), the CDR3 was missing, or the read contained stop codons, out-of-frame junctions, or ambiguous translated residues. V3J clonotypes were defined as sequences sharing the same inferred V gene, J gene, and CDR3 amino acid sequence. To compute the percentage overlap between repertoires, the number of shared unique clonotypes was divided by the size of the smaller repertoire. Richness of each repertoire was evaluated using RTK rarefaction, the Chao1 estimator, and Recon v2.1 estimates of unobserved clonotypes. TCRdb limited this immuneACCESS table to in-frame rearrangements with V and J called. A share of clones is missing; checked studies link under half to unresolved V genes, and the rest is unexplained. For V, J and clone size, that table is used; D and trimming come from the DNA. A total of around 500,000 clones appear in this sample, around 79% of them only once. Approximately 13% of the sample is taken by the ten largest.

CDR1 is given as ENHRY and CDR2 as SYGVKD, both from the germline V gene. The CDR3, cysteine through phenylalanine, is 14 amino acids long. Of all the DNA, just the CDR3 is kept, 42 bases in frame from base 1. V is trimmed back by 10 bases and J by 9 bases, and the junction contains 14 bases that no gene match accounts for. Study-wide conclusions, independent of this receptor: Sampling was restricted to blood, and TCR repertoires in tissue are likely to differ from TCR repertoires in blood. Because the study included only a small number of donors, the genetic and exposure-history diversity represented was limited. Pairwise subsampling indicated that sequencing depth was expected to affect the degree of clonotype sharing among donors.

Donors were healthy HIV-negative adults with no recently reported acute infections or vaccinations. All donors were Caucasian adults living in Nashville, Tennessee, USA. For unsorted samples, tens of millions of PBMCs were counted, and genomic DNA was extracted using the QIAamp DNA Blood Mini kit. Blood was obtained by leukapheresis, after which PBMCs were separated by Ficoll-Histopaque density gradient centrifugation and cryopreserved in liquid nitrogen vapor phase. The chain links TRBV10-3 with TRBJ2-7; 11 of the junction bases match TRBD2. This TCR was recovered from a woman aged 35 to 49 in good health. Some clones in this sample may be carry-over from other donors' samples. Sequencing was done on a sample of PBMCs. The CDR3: CASGGLAGPAAQYF. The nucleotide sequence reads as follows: TGTGCCAGCGGCGGACTAGCGGGCCCCGCCGCGCAGTACTTC.